This TCR beta chain was sequenced in a study of control samples from healthy donors and cancer patients (dated by TCRdb to the early 2020s). The method behind the library was the immunoSEQ multiplex PCR assay. TCRdb retrieved this table from immuneACCESS and kept in-frame rearrangements only. Not all clones are present; in checked studies, unresolved V genes account for under half, and no reason is known for the remainder. The sample records roughly 86,000 clones, about nine tenths of which are singletons. Of the sample, more than 3.5% is held by the ten largest clones. Turning to this clone: Its recognized antigen is unknown. Per-base quality was not reported, and no clone a single base away is much larger than it.

Germline trimming amounts to 2 bases on V and 3 bases on J, with 0 as the count of junction bases outside the gene matches. The CDR3 numbers 13 residues from cysteine through phenylalanine. CDR3 DNA is the only sequence kept; it has 39 bases, read in frame from the first base. CDR1 KGHSH and CDR2 LQKENI were looked up in the germline V gene. The sample comprised blood. This sequence uses TRBV18 and TRBJ1-1; a stretch of 7 junction bases matches TRBD1. This receptor was taken from a woman aged 18-30 years in good health. The sequence in DNA is TGTGCCAGCTCACCAACAGGGGACACTGAAGCTTTCTTT. Translated, this gives CASSPTGDTEAFF.